Below, 17 T cell receptor beta chains from the same sample are listed, as sequenced in a study of blood T cell repertoires in COVID-19. Libraries were prepared by immunoSEQ multiplex PCR; TCRdb keeps only in-frame clonotypes and omits some of them. The profile shows more than 300,000 clones, approximately 84% of them singletons. The sequencing sample was made of PBMCs or T cells enriched from blood (not recorded which). The source is a woman aged 18-35 years who had recovered from COVID-19.

The CDR3 nucleotides are TGCGCCAGCAGTGAGAGGAGACCCTCGAGCTCTGGAAACACCATATATTTT. Residues: CASSERRPSSSGNTIYF. The rearrangement joins TRBV10-2 to TRBJ1-3; D is unresolved. The CDR3 consists of 17 residues. Germline V gene lookup returns CDR1 WSHSY and CDR2 SAAADI. V lost 2 bases and J 0 bases, leaving 14 bases between the germline ends.

The chain carries TRBV4-2 and TRBJ1-2; maybe TRBD1 (6 bases). Trimming took off 0 bases at V and 4 bases at J, with 15 bases between the two ends. The germline CDR1 and CDR2 sequences are LGHNA and YNFKEQ. The CDR3 is 16 residues long. The CDR3 loop reads CASSQELMGRGYGYTF. The CDR3 DNA is TGTGCCAGCAGCCAAGAACTTATGGGCAGGGGCTATGGCTACACCTTC.

This rearrangement joins TRBV10-3 to TRBJ1-1, with 10 bases matching TRBD1. Germline loops: CDR1 ENHRY, CDR2 SYGVKD. This CDR3 is 13 amino acids long. Losses at the gene ends were 10 bases for V and 4 bases for J; bases not matched to a gene: 6. CDR3 in DNA: TGTGCCACCCGGACAGGGGGTTTCACTGAAGCTTTCTTT. This gives the protein CATRTGGFTEAFF.

The chain joins TRBV10-1 to TRBJ2-1, with D possibly TRBD2 on 5 matching bases. CDR3 length equals 14 residues. Trimming took 6 bases from V and 0 from J, leaving 9 bases between them. CDR1 is WNHNN and CDR2 is SYGVQD in the germline V gene (reference sequence). CDR3 DNA: TGCGCCAGCAGCCTCGGGATCTCCTACAATGAGCAGTTCTTC. It translates to CASSLGISYNEQFF.

The chain uses TRBV28 and TRBJ1-4; D remains unclear. The CDR3 has 11 amino acids. Germline V gene data show CDR1 as MDHEN and CDR2 as SYDVKM. Trimming took 4 bases from V and 10 from J, leaving 7 bases between them. CDR3 sequence reads: CASSSSGKLFF. CDR3 coding DNA: TGTGCCAGCAGTTCTAGCGGAAAACTGTTTTTT.

The V and J genes are TRBV7-9 and TRBJ2-2, with D maybe TRBD2 (6 bases). Germline V CDR1 and CDR2: SEHNR, FQNEAQ (reference sequence). V lost 5 bases and J 7 bases, leaving 14 bases between the germline ends. CDR3 size: 14 residues. CDR3: CASSGGSLVGELFF. In DNA form, the CDR3 reads TGTGCCAGCAGCGGGGGGAGTTTAGTCGGGGAGCTGTTTTTT.

The chain has TRBV10-3 and TRBJ2-3, with a tentative D call TRBD2 (6 bases). The V end was cut by 0 bases, the J end by 3 bases, with 13 bases between. The CDR3 has 16 amino acids. CDR1 and CDR2 (germline): ENHRY, SYGVKD. Here the CDR3 DNA reads TGTGCCATCAGTGAGTCGTTCACGGGGAGGACAGATACGCAGTATTTT. Its protein is CAISESFTGRTDTQYF.

This clone was recorded once. The chain is built from TRBV10-3 and TRBJ1-6; 10 nucleotides agree with TRBD1. The ends lost 6 bases at V and 10 bases at J; junction bases unmatched: 6. Germline V lookup: CDR1 ENHRY, CDR2 SYGVKD. The CDR3 spans 14 residues. The CDR3 here is CAIRSGTGESPLHF. CDR3 nucleotide sequence: TGTGCCATCAGATCCGGGACAGGGGAATCACCCCTCCACTTT.

The V gene is TRBV6-5, the J gene TRBJ2-1; 9 bases are shared with TRBD2. Looked up from germline, CDR1 is MNHEY and CDR2 is SVGAGI. CDR3 length: 15 residues. The V gene end was trimmed by 5 bases and the J gene end by 8 bases; junction bases not matched to a gene: 10. The DNA of the CDR3 is TGTGCCAGCAGTAAGGGGTATAGCGGGAGCTATGAGCAGTTCTTC. This gives the protein CASSKGYSGSYEQFF.

This sequence joins TRBV2 and TRBJ1-5, with 7 bases matching TRBD1. Germline values: CDR1 SNHLY, CDR2 FYNNEI. The CDR3 is made up of 15 amino acids. J lost 3 bases, V lost 3 bases, and 5 bases had no gene match. CDR3 sequence: CASSEGQLLNQPQHF. CDR3 DNA: TGTGCCAGCAGTGAGGGACAGCTCCTCAATCAGCCCCAGCATTTT.

V usage is TRBV5-4 and J usage is TRBJ1-1; 8 nucleotides align to TRBD1. Germline CDR1 SGHNT, CDR2 YYREEE (reference sequence). V shed 0 bases, J shed 5 bases, and the junction held 0 bases outside the gene matches. The CDR3 extends over 13 amino acids. The CDR3 DNA sequence: TGTGCCAGCAGCTTGGGGGACAGGACTGAAGCTTTCTTT. Translating gives CASSLGDRTEAFF.

The chain employs TRBV7-3 and TRBJ2-1; 7 bases agree with TRBD1. The CDR3 contains 15 residues. Per the germline V gene, CDR1 is SGHTA and CDR2 is FQGTGA. V shed 2 bases, J shed 1 base, and the junction held 2 bases outside the gene matches. The CDR3 DNA is TGTGCCAGCAGCTTACAGGGGGTGTCCTACAATGAGCAGTTCTTC. This encodes CASSLQGVSYNEQFF.

CDR3 nucleotide sequence: TGTGCCAGCAGCCAAGCACCGGGACTAGCGGGTTCTATGGGCAATGAGCAGTTCTTC. It encodes CASSQAPGLAGSMGNEQFF. The chain joins TRBV4-2 to TRBJ2-1, with 12 bases aligning to TRBD2. The length of the CDR3 is 19 residues. V shed 1 base and J 6 bases; nucleotides not matched to a gene: 13. Germline lookup yields CDR1 LGHNA and CDR2 YNFKEQ.

The chain links TRBV5-4 to TRBJ2-5, with a possible D match to TRBD2 (6 bases). The germline V and J ends were trimmed by 3 bases and 1 base, with 13 bases remaining between them. Germline V CDR1 and CDR2: SGHNT, YYREEE (reference sequence). The length of the CDR3 is 15 residues. In DNA, the CDR3 is TGTGCCAGCAGCTCATTTTTTAGCGGCCAAGAGACCCAGTACTTC. Encoded protein: CASSSFFSGQETQYF.

The chain uses TRBV10-3 and TRBJ1-1, with a tentative D call TRBD1 (6 bases). From germline, CDR1 is ENHRY and CDR2 SYGVKD. The CDR3 contains 12 residues. V was cut by 10 bases and J by 3 bases, with 12 bases left in between. The CDR3 region is CATQGGDTEAFF. As DNA, the CDR3 is TGTGCCACACAGGGTGGGGACACTGAAGCTTTCTTT.

J is TRBJ2-7 and V is TRBV5-1, with D possibly TRBD1 on 6 matching bases. V was cut by 4 bases and J by 6 bases, with 23 bases left in between. Per germline, CDR1 SGHRS and CDR2 YFSETQ. This CDR3 has 16 residues. The CDR3, as DNA: TGCGCCAGCAGCACCGAAGCGATTACAGGGTTCGGCGAGCAGTACTTC. It yields the protein CASSTEAITGFGEQYF.

V gene TRBV23-1 combines with J gene TRBJ2-2; tentative D call: TRBD2 (5 bases). TRBV23-1 is an ORF, and what it does is uncertain. The CDR3 sequence is 16 residues long. The V end was cut by 0 bases, the J end by 7 bases, with 15 bases between. CDR3 region: CASSQSSQRFIGELFF. CDR3 sequence (DNA): TGCGCCAGCAGTCAATCGAGCCAGCGGTTTATCGGGGAGCTGTTTTTT.